The 20 T cell receptor beta chains reported below all come from one sample, sequenced in a study of cytomegalovirus exposure and HLA in healthy donors. It was with 60 Vbeta and 13 Jbeta primers that the PCR ran. Only in-frame clones appear in the TCRdb table, and some are missing; sequencing was by immunoSEQ multiplex PCR. The sample shows 90,000 to 150,000 clones, more than 60% of them seen only once. Material: PBMCs. Receptor source: a woman aged 40 to 49 in good health and CMV-seronegative.

The chain combines TRBV18 with TRBJ1-1, with 8 bases that match TRBD1. This CDR3 comprises 14 residues. CDR1 KGHSH and CDR2 LQKENI come from the germline V gene. V lost 2 bases and J lost 8; bases outside the gene matches: 7. The CDR3 nucleotides read TGTGCCAGCTCACCAGAGCCAGGGGGCGACGAAGCTTTCTTT. Amino acids: CASSPEPGGDEAFF.

This sequence joins TRBV7-3 and TRBJ2-1, with TRBD2 matching over 12 bases. The CDR3 is made up of 15 amino acids. CDR1 and CDR2 (germline): SGHTA, FQGTGA. The ends lost 4 bases at V and 3 bases at J; junction bases unmatched: 1. CDR3 sequence: CASSSSGGDYNEQFF. DNA of the CDR3: TGTGCCAGCAGCTCTAGCGGGGGGGACTACAATGAGCAGTTCTTC.

This rearrangement joins TRBV4-2 to TRBJ2-5, with TRBD2 matching over 7 bases. This CDR3 has 14 amino acids. Germline lookup yields CDR1 LGHNA and CDR2 YNFKEQ. The J segment lost 2 bases and the V segment lost 4 bases, leaving 4 bases of the junction unmatched. Here the CDR3 reads CASSPKAGQETQYF. CDR3 sequence (DNA): TGTGCCAGCAGCCCAAAAGCGGGGCAAGAGACCCAGTACTTC.

The chain recombines TRBV2 with TRBJ2-7; 8 bases match TRBD1. CDR3 length equals 13 residues. V lost 8 bases and J lost 0; bases outside the gene matches: 3. Germline CDR1 reads SNHLY; CDR2 reads FYNNEI. The CDR3 sequence: CASGQGSSYEQYF. In DNA form, the CDR3 reads TGTGCCAGCGGACAGGGTAGCTCCTACGAGCAGTACTTC.

This clone has more than one count but fewer than ten. This chain uses TRBV9 with TRBJ2-1, with 9 bases aligning to TRBD2. The CDR3 loop spans 16 amino acids. Per germline, CDR1 SGDLS and CDR2 YYNGEE. The trim removed 0 bases at V and 6 bases at J, leaving 7 bases unmatched. CDR3 loop: CASSVGSLTSGNEQFF. In nucleotides, the CDR3 is TGTGCCAGCAGCGTAGGAAGTTTGACTAGCGGCAATGAGCAGTTCTTC.

The chain carries TRBV30 and TRBJ2-3, with TRBD2 identical over 11 bases. Germline V gene sequence: CDR1 GTSNPN, CDR2 SVGIG (reference sequence). The J segment lost 3 bases and the V segment lost 5 bases, leaving 4 bases of the junction unmatched. This CDR3 comprises 14 residues. CDR3 nucleotides: TGTGCCTGGGACGCTAGCGGGGGGACAGATACGCAGTATTTT. Its translation: CAWDASGGTDTQYF.

The chain uses TRBV28 and TRBJ1-1; D remains unclear. Trimming cost V 10 bases and J 8 bases, with 14 bases left between them. This CDR3 spans 11 amino acids. Germline V gene sequence: CDR1 MDHEN, CDR2 SYDVKM. The DNA of the CDR3 is TGTGCCACCCTCGGGGTGCCAGAAGCTTTCTTT. It translates to CATLGVPEAFF.

V usage is TRBV11-2 and J usage is TRBJ1-4, with 10 bases fitting TRBD1. This CDR3 is 14 amino acids long. The J segment lost 8 bases and the V segment lost 4 bases, leaving 4 bases of the junction unmatched. Germline V lookup: CDR1 SGHAT, CDR2 FQNNGV. CDR3 region: CASSWGQGKEKLFF. CDR3 DNA sequence: TGTGCCAGCAGCTGGGGACAGGGGAAAGAAAAACTGTTTTTT.

The V gene is TRBV27, the J gene TRBJ2-5, with D perhaps matching TRBD2 (6 bases). Germline values: CDR1 MNHEY, CDR2 SMNVEV (reference sequence). Trimming pared 5 bases from V and 7 bases from J, leaving 35 bases between. This CDR3 is 20 amino acids long. CDR3 loop: CASSTSGRWPHPRWGGTQYF. The CDR3 DNA follows: TGTGCCAGCAGTACATCAGGGAGGTGGCCCCATCCTCGTTGGGGTGGGACCCAGTACTTC.

The chain links TRBV6-5 to TRBJ1-1; TRBD1 is a possible D gene (5 bases). Trimming took 4 bases from V and 1 from J, leaving 10 bases between them. CDR3 length: 14 residues. Germline-derived CDR1 and CDR2 are MNHEY and SVGAGI. The CDR3 region is CASSSGSRNTEAFF. The CDR3 DNA follows: TGTGCCAGCAGTTCAGGGTCTCGGAACACTGAAGCTTTCTTT.

This chain connects TRBV19 to TRBJ1-1; D is unclear. Trimming removed 3 bases from V and 5 bases from J, with 7 bases in between. The CDR3 loop spans 12 amino acids. Germline V gene sequence: CDR1 LNHDA, CDR2 SQIVND (reference sequence). CDR3 DNA: TGTGCCAGTAGTATCCTTAGAACTGAAGCTTTCTTT. Residues: CASSILRTEAFF.

This chain connects TRBV2 to TRBJ2-1, with 11 bases fitting TRBD2. After removal of 6 bases from V and 4 bases from J, the junction contained 8 bases not matched to a gene. Germline values: CDR1 SNHLY, CDR2 FYNNEI. This CDR3 region has 16 residues. The CDR3, as DNA: TGTGCCAGCAGGGATTTAGCGGGAGGGCCTTACAATGAGCAGTTCTTC. Translation: CASRDLAGGPYNEQFF.

The chain employs TRBV28 and TRBJ1-2; D possibly corresponds to TRBD1 (5 bases). The germline V gene encodes CDR1 MDHEN and CDR2 SYDVKM. The ends were cut back, 6 bases at V and 5 bases at J, with 16 bases in the middle. The CDR3 runs to 14 residues. CDR3 nucleotides: TGTGCCAGCAGCCAAGCGGGGCGGATATATGGCTACACCTTC. Protein: CASSQAGRIYGYTF.

A word on this clone: Sequence at one end of the junction differs from germline and may be a read error. The rearrangement links TRBV7-9 to TRBJ1-2; a possible D gene is TRBD1 (6 bases). CDR3 length: 14 residues. Germline V CDR1 and CDR2: SEHNR, FQNEAQ (reference sequence). The CDR3 DNA follows: TGTTCCAGCAGCTTGAGGGGGTTCGACTATGGCTACACCTTC. It is translated as CSSSLRGFDYGYTF.

The chain employs TRBV7-9 and TRBJ2-6; no reliable D call. The CDR3 is 18 amino acids. Germline CDR1 and CDR2: SEHNR and FQNEAQ (reference sequence). V lost 2 bases, J lost 0 bases, and 14 bases lay in between. The CDR3 protein is CASSLYVLESSGANVLTF. The DNA for the CDR3 is TGTGCCAGCAGCTTATACGTCCTGGAGAGCTCTGGGGCCAACGTCCTGACTTTC.

The CDR3 region has the DNA TGTGCCAGCAGCTTGGCCATCTCCTACGAGCAGTACTTC. This encodes CASSLAISYEQYF. The chain recombines TRBV5-5 with TRBJ2-7, with D unresolved. CDR3 length: 13 residues. Germline CDR1 is SGHKS and CDR2 is YYEKEE (reference sequence). V lost 0 bases and J 0 bases, leaving 4 bases between the germline ends.

This sequence joins TRBV4-2 and TRBJ2-7; 8 bases line up with TRBD1. Trimming removed 0 bases from V and 4 bases from J; junction bases left unmatched: 8. This CDR3 is built from 16 residues. The V gene's germline CDR1 is LGHNA and CDR2 YNFKEQ. Here the CDR3 reads CASSQETGASWYEQYF. For the CDR3, the DNA is TGTGCCAGCAGCCAAGAGACAGGGGCAAGTTGGTACGAGCAGTACTTC.

The V and J genes are TRBV5-6 and TRBJ2-2; 8 positions match TRBD2. V dropped 4 bases and J dropped 6; count of bases not matched to a gene: 14. CDR3 length: 17 residues. The germline gives CDR1 SGHDT, CDR2 YYEEEE. CDR3 region: CASSVGAGTSYSGELFF. In DNA form, the CDR3 reads TGTGCCAGCAGCGTCGGAGCCGGGACTAGTTATTCCGGGGAGCTGTTTTTT. Looking up the rest from reference TRBV5-6 and TRBJ2-2 gives the full variable domain: DAGVTQSPTHLIKTRGQQVTLRCSPKSGHDTVSWYQQALGQGPQFIFQYYEEEERQRGNFPDRFSGHQFPNYSSELNVNALLLGDSALYLCASSVGAGTSYSGELFFGEGSRLTVL.

This rearrangement joins TRBV9 to TRBJ2-2; weak D call: TRBD2 (5 bases). Germline loops: CDR1 SGDLS, CDR2 YYNGEE. This CDR3 has 15 amino acids. V was shortened by 1 base and J by 0 bases, with 7 bases between the two germline ends. CDR3 coding DNA: TGTGCCAGCAGCGTATACGGGGCGAACACCGGGGAGCTGTTTTTT. It translates to CASSVYGANTGELFF.

The chain recombines TRBV5-8 with TRBJ2-5; 10 bases are shared with TRBD2. The CDR3 has 18 amino acids. Germline-derived CDR1 and CDR2 are SGHTS and YDEGEE. The J segment lost 2 bases and the V segment lost 4 bases, leaving 14 bases of the junction unmatched. CDR3 sequence: CASSVPARLAGTQETQYF. For the CDR3, the DNA is TGTGCCAGCAGCGTACCCGCCAGACTAGCGGGTACACAAGAGACCCAGTACTTC. Full variable domain (missing parts from reference TRBV5-8 and TRBJ2-5): EAGVTQSPTHLIKTRGQQATLRCSPISGHTSVYWYQQALGLGLQFLLWYDEGEERNRGNFPPRFSGRQFPNYSSELNVNALELEDSALYLCASSVPARLAGTQETQYFGPGTRLLVL.